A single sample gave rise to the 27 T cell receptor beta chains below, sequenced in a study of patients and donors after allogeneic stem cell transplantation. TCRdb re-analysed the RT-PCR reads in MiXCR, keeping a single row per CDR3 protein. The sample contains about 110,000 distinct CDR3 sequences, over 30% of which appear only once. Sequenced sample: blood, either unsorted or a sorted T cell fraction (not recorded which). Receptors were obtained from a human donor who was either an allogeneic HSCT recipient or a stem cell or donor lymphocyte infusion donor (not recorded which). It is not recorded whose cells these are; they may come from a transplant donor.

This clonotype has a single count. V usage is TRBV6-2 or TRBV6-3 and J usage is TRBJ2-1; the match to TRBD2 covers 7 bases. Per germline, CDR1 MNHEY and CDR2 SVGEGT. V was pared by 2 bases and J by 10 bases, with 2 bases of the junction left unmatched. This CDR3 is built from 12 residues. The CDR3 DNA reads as TGTGCCAGCAGTTACCTGACTAGCGAGCAGTTCTTC. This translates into CASSYLTSEQFF.

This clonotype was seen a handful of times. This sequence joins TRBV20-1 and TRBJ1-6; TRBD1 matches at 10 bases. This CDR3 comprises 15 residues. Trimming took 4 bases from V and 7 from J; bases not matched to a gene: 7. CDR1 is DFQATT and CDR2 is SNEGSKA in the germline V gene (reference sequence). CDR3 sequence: CSAIRTGGVNSPLHF. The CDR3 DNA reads TGCAGTGCTATAAGGACAGGGGGAGTCAATTCACCCCTCCACTTT.

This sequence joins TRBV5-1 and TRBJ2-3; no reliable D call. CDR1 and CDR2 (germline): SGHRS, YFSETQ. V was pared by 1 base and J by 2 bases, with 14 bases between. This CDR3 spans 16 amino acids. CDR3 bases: TGCGCCAGCAGCTTGAAAATGACACCACACACAGATACGCAGTATTTT. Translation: CASSLKMTPHTDTQYF.

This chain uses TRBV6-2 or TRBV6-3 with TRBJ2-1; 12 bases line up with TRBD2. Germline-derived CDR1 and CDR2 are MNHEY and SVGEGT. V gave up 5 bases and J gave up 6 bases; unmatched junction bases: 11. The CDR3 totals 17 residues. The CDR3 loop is CASSRTSGILGRNEQFF. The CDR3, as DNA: TGTGCCAGCAGTCGGACTAGCGGGATCCTAGGGCGCAATGAGCAGTTCTTC.

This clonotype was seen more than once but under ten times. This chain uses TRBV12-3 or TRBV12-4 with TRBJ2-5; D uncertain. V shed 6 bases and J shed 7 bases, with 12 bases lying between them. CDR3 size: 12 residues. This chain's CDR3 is CASSDGPGTQYF. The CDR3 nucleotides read TGTGCCAGCAGCGATGGACCCGGGACCCAGTACTTC.

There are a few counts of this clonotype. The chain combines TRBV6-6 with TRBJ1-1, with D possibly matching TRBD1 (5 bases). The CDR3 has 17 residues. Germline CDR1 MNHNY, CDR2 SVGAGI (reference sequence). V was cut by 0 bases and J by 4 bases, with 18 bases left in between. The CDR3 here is CASSYSIVLFGGTEAFF. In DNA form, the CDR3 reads TGTGCCAGCAGTTACTCGATCGTCCTGTTTGGGGGCACTGAAGCTTTCTTT.

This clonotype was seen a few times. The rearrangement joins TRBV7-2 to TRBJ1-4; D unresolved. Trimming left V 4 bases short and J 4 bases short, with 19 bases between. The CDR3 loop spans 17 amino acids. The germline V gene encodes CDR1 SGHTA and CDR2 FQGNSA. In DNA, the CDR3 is TGTGCCAGCAGCTCCGGAGCGCACCGCGAACTTAATGAAAAACTGTTTTTT. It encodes CASSSGAHRELNEKLFF.

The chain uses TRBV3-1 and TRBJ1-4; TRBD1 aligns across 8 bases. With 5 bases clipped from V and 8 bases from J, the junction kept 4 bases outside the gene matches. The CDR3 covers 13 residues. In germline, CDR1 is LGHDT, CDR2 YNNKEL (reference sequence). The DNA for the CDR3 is TGTGCCAGCAGCGACAGGGGAAGCGAAAAACTGTTTTTT. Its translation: CASSDRGSEKLFF.

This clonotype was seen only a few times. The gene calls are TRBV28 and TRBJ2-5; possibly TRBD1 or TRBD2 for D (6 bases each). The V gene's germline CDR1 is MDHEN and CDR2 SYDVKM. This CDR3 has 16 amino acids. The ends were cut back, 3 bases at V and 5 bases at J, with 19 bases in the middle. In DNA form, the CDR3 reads TGTGCCAGCAGTTTTAAGTTGTTTCGGGGGCGTGAGACCCAGTACTTC. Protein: CASSFKLFRGRETQYF.

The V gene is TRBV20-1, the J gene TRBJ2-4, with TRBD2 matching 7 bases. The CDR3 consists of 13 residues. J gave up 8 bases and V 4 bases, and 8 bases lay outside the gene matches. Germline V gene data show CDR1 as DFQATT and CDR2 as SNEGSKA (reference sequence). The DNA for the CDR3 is TGCAGTGCTAACTCGGCGGGAGCGGACATTCAGTACTTC. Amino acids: CSANSAGADIQYF.

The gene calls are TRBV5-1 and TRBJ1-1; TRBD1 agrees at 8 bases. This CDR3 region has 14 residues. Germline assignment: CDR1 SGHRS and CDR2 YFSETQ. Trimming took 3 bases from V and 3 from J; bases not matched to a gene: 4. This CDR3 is CASSSRGPDTEAFF. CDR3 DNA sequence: TGCGCCAGCAGCTCCAGGGGGCCAGACACTGAAGCTTTCTTT.

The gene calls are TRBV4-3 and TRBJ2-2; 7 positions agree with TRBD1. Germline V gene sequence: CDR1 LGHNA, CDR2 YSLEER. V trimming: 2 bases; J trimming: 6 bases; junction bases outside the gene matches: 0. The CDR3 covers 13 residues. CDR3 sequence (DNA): TGCGCCAGCAGCCAACAGGGGGCCGGGGAGCTGTTTTTT. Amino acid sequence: CASSQQGAGELFF.

CDR3 sequence: CASSEFGADTQYF. DNA for the CDR3: TGTGCCAGCAGTGAATTTGGAGCAGATACGCAGTATTTT. The V and J genes are TRBV2 and TRBJ2-3; D call uncertain. Germline V gene sequence: CDR1 SNHLY, CDR2 FYNNEI. V was pared by 2 bases and J by 4 bases, with 7 bases between. The CDR3 spans 13 residues. Together with reference TRBV2 and TRBJ2-3, the CDR3 gives the full variable domain: EPEVTQTPSHQVTQMGQEVILRCVPISNHLYFYWYRQILGQKVEFLVSFYNNEISEKSEIFDDQFSVERPDGSNFTLKIRSTKLEDSAMYFCASSEFGADTQYFGPGTRLTVL.

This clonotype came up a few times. CDR3: CASIPQGAMLADTQYF. The CDR3 DNA reads TGTGCCAGCATCCCCCAGGGGGCTATGTTGGCAGATACGCAGTATTTT. This chain uses TRBV12-3 or TRBV12-4 with TRBJ2-3; 8 bases are a match to TRBD1. V was pared by 7 bases and J by 4 bases, with 13 bases of the junction left unmatched. The CDR3 spans 16 residues.

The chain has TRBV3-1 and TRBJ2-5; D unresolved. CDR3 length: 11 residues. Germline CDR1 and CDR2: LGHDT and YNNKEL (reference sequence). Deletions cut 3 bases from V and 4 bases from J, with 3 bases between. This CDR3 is CASSHRETQYF. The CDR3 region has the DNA TGTGCCAGCAGCCACAGAGAGACCCAGTACTTC.

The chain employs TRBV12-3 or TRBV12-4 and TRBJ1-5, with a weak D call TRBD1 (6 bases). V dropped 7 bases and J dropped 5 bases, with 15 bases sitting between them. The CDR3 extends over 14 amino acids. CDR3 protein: CASTRWGADQPQHF. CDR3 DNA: TGTGCCAGCACCCGGTGGGGGGCGGATCAGCCCCAGCATTTT.

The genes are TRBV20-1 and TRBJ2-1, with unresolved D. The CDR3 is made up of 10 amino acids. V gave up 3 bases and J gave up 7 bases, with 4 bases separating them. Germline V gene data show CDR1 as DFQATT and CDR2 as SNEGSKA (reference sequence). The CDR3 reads CSASYNEQFF. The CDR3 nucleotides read TGCAGTGCTAGTTATAATGAGCAGTTCTTC.

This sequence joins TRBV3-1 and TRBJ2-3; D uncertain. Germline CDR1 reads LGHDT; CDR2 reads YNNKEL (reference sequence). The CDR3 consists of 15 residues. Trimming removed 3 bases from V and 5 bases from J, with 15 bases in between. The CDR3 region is CASSHIPLRGDTQYF. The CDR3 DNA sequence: TGTGCCAGCAGCCATATCCCCCTGCGCGGAGATACGCAGTATTTT.

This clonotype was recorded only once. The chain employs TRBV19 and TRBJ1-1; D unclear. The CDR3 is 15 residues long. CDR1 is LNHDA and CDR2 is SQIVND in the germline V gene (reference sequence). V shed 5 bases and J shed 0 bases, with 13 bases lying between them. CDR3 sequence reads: CASSGHLGMNTEAFF. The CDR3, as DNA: TGTGCCAGTAGTGGTCACCTTGGGATGAACACTGAAGCTTTCTTT.

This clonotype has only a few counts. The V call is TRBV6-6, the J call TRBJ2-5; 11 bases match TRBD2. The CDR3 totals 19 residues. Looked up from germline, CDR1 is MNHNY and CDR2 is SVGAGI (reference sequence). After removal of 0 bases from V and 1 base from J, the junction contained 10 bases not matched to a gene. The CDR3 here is CASSYSLAGGGAFQETQYF. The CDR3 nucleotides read TGTGCCAGCAGTTACTCGCTAGCGGGAGGAGGGGCTTTCCAAGAGACCCAGTACTTC.

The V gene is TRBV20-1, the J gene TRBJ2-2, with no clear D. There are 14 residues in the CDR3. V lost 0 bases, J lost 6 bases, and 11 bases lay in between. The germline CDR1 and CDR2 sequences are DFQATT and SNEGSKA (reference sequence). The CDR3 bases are TGCAGTGCTAGAGAGTGGGGAACGGCCGGGGAGCTGTTTTTT. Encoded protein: CSAREWGTAGELFF.

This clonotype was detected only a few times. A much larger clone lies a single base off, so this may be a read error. CDR3 residues: CASSQDPPGTLTYDEQFF. The CDR3 DNA sequence: TGCGCCAGCAGCCAAGATCCGCCGGGGACACTTACCTACGATGAGCAGTTCTTC. This chain links TRBV4-3 with TRBJ2-1; tentative D call: TRBD1 (6 bases). The CDR3 has 18 amino acids. Germline V CDR1 and CDR2: LGHNA, YSLEER.

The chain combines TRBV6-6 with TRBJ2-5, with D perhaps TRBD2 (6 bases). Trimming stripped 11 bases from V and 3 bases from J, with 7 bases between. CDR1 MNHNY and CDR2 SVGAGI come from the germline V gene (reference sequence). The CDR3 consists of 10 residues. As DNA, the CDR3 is TGTGCCGGCGGGGAAGAGACCCAGTACTTC. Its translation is CAGGEETQYF.

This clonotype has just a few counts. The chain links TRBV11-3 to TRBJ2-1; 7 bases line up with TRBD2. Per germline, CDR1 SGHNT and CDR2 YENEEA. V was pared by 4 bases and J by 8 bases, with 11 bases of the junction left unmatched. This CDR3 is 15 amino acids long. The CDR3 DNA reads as TGTGCCAGCAGCTCCCTAGCGGCCCCTTGGGATGAGCAGTTCTTC. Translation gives CASSSLAAPWDEQFF.

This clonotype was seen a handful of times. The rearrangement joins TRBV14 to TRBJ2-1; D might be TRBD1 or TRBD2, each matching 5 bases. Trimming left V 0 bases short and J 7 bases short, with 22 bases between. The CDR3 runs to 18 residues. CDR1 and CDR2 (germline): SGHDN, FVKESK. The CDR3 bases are TGTGCCAGCAGCCAAGATCAAACCGCCGGGACCCGCTGGAATGAGCAGTTCTTC. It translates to CASSQDQTAGTRWNEQFF.

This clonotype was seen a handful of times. The CDR3 spells CSAHHGYTF. The CDR3 nucleotides are TGCAGTGCTCACCACGGCTACACCTTC. The rearrangement links TRBV20-1 to TRBJ1-2; D unresolved. The germline V gene has CDR1 DFQATT and CDR2 SNEGSKA (reference sequence). There are 9 residues in the CDR3. The V end lost 5 bases, the J end lost 8 bases, and 6 bases lay between the germline ends.

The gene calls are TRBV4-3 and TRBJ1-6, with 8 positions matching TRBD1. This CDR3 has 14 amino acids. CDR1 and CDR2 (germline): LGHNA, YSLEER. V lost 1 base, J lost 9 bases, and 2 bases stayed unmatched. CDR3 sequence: CASSQGQGFSPLHF. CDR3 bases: TGCGCCAGCAGCCAAGGACAGGGGTTTTCACCCCTCCACTTT.